A single sample is the source of the 18 T cell receptor beta chains below, sequenced in a study of T cells in Graves' hyperthyroidism and ophthalmopathy. The CDR3 regions of TCR beta were amplified from RNA transcripts. During a first-round RT-PCR of the TCR CDR3, the HTBI primer set was used. From the multiplex PCR reads, TCRdb called clonotypes with MiXCR, one entry per CDR3 protein. The sample has hundreds of thousands of distinct CDR3 sequences; 15% to 20% are singletons. The sample comprised blood. All receptors derive from a woman younger than 30 with Graves' ophthalmopathy.

Only a few counts were recorded for this clonotype. This sequence joins TRBV24-1 and TRBJ2-7; 9 bases agree with TRBD1. In germline, CDR1 is KGHDR, CDR2 SFDVKD. V lost 2 bases to trimming and J lost 1 base; unmatched junction nucleotides: 2. The CDR3 contains 15 residues. The CDR3 bases are TGTGCCACCAGTGATTCCGGACAGGGGTCCTACGAGCAGTACTTC. Protein product: CATSDSGQGSYEQYF.

CDR3 in amino acids: CASSLGAGWESPLHF. CDR3 sequence (DNA): TGTGCCAGCAGCTTGGGGGCAGGGTGGGAATCACCCCTCCACTTT. The chain uses TRBV5-4 and TRBJ1-6; the D gene is possibly TRBD1 (5 bases). Trimming pared 0 bases from V and 10 bases from J, leaving 14 bases between. The CDR3 contains 15 residues. Germline loops: CDR1 SGHNT, CDR2 YYREEE (reference sequence).

Comments on this clonotype: A much larger clone lies one base from this, so it may be a read error. V gene TRBV27 combines with J gene TRBJ2-7; 7 bases fit TRBD1. The CDR3 runs to 16 residues. Per germline, CDR1 MNHEY and CDR2 SMNVEV (reference sequence). The CDR3 DNA reads as TGTGCCAGCAGTTTGGGTGGACAGGTGAGCTCCTACGAGCGGTACTTC. Protein sequence: CASSLGGQVSSYERYF.

This clonotype appeared a few times. The V gene is TRBV6-1, the J gene TRBJ1-2; D gene ambiguous. Trimming stripped 5 bases from V and 10 bases from J, with 20 bases between. CDR1 is MNHNS, CDR2 SASEGT, per germline. The CDR3 has 14 residues. In DNA, the CDR3 is TGTGCCAGCAGTCAAACAGCTCTTTTTATTAACTACACCTTC. It translates to CASSQTALFINYTF.

This chain joins TRBV28 and TRBJ2-7, with a weak D call TRBD1 (6 bases). CDR1 MDHEN and CDR2 SYDVKM come from the germline V gene. The CDR3 is 14 amino acids. Trimming left V 5 bases short and J 3 bases short, with 14 bases between. CDR3 coding DNA: TGTGCCAGCAGTCCCCCCAGAGGGGGCTACGAGCAGTACTTC. Its protein is CASSPPRGGYEQYF.

With respect to this clonotype: This may be a read error: a much more frequent sequence differs by one nucleotide. The chain recombines TRBV7-3 with TRBJ2-7; no clear D. Germline assignment: CDR1 SGHTA and CDR2 FQGTGA. This CDR3 has 13 amino acids. V was trimmed by 3 bases and J by 7 bases, leaving 13 bases between them. The CDR3 nucleotides read TGTGCCAGCAGCTTGAACAGCAACAATGAGCAGTACTTC. Protein: CASSLNSNNEQYF.

This clonotype was seen a few times. V is TRBV6-5 and J is TRBJ1-2; 10 nucleotides align to TRBD1. V trimming: 0 bases; J trimming: 5 bases; junction bases outside the gene matches: 3. Germline V CDR1 and CDR2: MNHEY, SVGAGI. CDR3 size: 15 residues. The CDR3 nucleotides are TGTGCCAGCAGTTACTCACCGGGACAGGGGTATGGCTACACCTTC. Amino acids: CASSYSPGQGYGYTF.

This clonotype was picked up a small number of times. The gene calls are TRBV7-9 and TRBJ1-2; D is possibly TRBD1 (6 bases). Trimming cost V 1 base and J 0 bases, with 12 bases left between them. The CDR3 sequence is 16 residues long. CDR1 is SEHNR, CDR2 FQNEAQ, per germline (reference sequence). CDR3 amino acids: CASSLGDTESNYGYTF. The CDR3, as DNA: TGTGCCAGCAGCTTAGGGGACACCGAGTCTAACTATGGCTACACCTTC.

In this sample, this clonotype turned up many times. The rearrangement uses TRBV20-1 and TRBJ2-3; D is undetermined. This CDR3 spans 14 amino acids. The V end lost 3 bases, the J end lost 2 bases, and 12 bases lay between the germline ends. The V gene's germline CDR1 is DFQATT and CDR2 SNEGSKA (reference sequence). CDR3: CSASNLLNTDTQYF. DNA of the CDR3: TGCAGTGCTAGTAATCTACTGAACACAGATACGCAGTATTTT.

The chain combines TRBV28 with TRBJ1-4; D gene uncertain. The V end lost 5 bases, the J end lost 8 bases, and 9 bases lay between the germline ends. The CDR3 is 12 amino acids. Per the germline V gene, CDR1 is MDHEN and CDR2 is SYDVKM. In nucleotides, the CDR3 is TGTGCCAGCAGTGGCAAGCGAGAAAAACTGTTTTTT. Translated, it gives CASSGKREKLFF. Full variable domain (outside the CDR3, taken from reference TRBV28 and TRBJ1-4): DVKVTQSSRYLVKRTGEKVFLECVQDMDHENMFWYRQDPGLGLRLIYFSYDVKMKEKGDIPEGYSVSREKKERFSLILESASTNQTSMYLCASSGKREKLFFGSGTQLSVL.

This clonotype was counted at least ten times. The chain carries TRBV7-9 and TRBJ2-7; D call uncertain. With 0 bases removed from V and 0 bases from J, the gap between germline ends came to 6 bases. The CDR3 totals 14 residues. Germline V lookup: CDR1 SEHNR, CDR2 FQNEAQ (reference sequence). CDR3 residues: CASSLAPSSYEQYF. CDR3 nucleotide sequence: TGTGCCAGCAGCTTAGCCCCGAGCTCCTACGAGCAGTACTTC.

This clonotype has more than one count but fewer than ten. The chain is built from TRBV20-1 and TRBJ1-3; D is unresolved. The V end lost 0 bases, the J end lost 1 base, and 7 bases lay between the germline ends. This CDR3 has 14 amino acids. In germline, CDR1 is DFQATT, CDR2 SNEGSKA (reference sequence). The CDR3 loop is CSARDTHSGNTIYF. The CDR3 DNA reads TGCAGTGCTAGAGATACGCATTCTGGAAACACCATATATTTT.

A remark on this clonotype: It may be a read error: a sequence one base away is much more abundant. The chain carries TRBV2 and TRBJ2-4; D might be TRBD1 (6 bases). In germline, CDR1 is SNHLY, CDR2 FYNNEI. There are 16 residues in the CDR3. Trimming shortened V by 5 bases and J by 6 bases, and 20 bases separated the two germline ends. The CDR3 reads CASSKLGSTGPNIQYF. CDR3 nucleotides: TGTGCCAGCAGTAAACTGGGGAGTACAGGGCCAAACATTCAGTACTTC.

The table lists this clonotype with many counts. Here the CDR3 reads CASRDLAGGYEQYF. The CDR3 nucleotides are TGTGCCAGCAGGGACCTAGCGGGAGGGTACGAGCAGTACTTC. V usage is TRBV27 and J usage is TRBJ2-7; 12 bases are shared with TRBD2. The CDR3 covers 14 residues. The germline CDR1 and CDR2 sequences are MNHEY and SMNVEV (reference sequence). V lost 6 bases, J lost 4 bases, and 4 bases stayed unmatched.

This clonotype was found many times. The chain uses TRBV2 and TRBJ1-2, with unresolved D. This CDR3 has 13 amino acids. Between the trimmed V and J ends, which lost 2 bases and 7 bases, there was a span of 11 bases. The germline gives CDR1 SNHLY, CDR2 FYNNEI. CDR3 sequence reads: CASSEIQASGYTF. The CDR3 nucleotides read TGTGCCAGCAGTGAAATCCAGGCCAGTGGCTACACCTTC.

The chain uses TRBV27 and TRBJ1-2, with 7 bases lining up with TRBD1. The CDR3 runs 14 residues. J was trimmed by 3 bases and V by 5 bases; bases with no gene match: 6. The germline V gene has CDR1 MNHEY and CDR2 SMNVEV (reference sequence). The CDR3 DNA is TGTGCCAGCAGTCTAAGGGGGACAGACTATGGCTACACCTTC. The encoded protein is CASSLRGTDYGYTF.

The chain carries TRBV19 and TRBJ2-7; a possible D gene is TRBD1 (6 bases). The CDR3 contains 16 residues. Between the trimmed V and J ends, which lost 2 bases and 3 bases, there was a span of 17 bases. Germline values: CDR1 LNHDA, CDR2 SQIVND (reference sequence). The CDR3 protein is CASSIIPAGVSYEQYF. The CDR3 bases are TGTGCCAGTAGTATAATCCCGGCAGGGGTAAGCTACGAGCAGTACTTC.

This clonotype has ten or more counts. This chain uses TRBV2 with TRBJ1-2, with TRBD1 matching over 9 bases. Germline trimming cut 6 bases from V and 4 bases from J; bases unmatched to any gene: 9. The CDR3 contains 15 residues. CDR1 SNHLY and CDR2 FYNNEI come from the germline V gene. CDR3 in amino acids: CASSRDRAAAYGYTF. The CDR3, as DNA: TGTGCCAGCAGCCGGGACAGGGCGGCGGCCTATGGCTACACCTTC.